The clone carrying this T cell receptor (beta chain) was counted only a few times. What it binds is not known. This specimen belongs to a study of beta chain features in type 1 diabetes. Whole-study context: Sorted cells, 107,917,701 in number, were examined across all samples. Study-wide results and limits: Within the patient group, naive, central memory and Treg TCRB repertoires appeared more similar to each other than within healthy donors. When Type 1 diabetes patients were examined, their TCRB CDR3s proved moderately but significantly shorter in all four CD4+ subsets. With patients and controls alike, PCR might favor shorter templates to an equal degree.

CD45RO/CCR7/CD25/CD127/CD95/CD27 staining was used to isolate CD4+ naive, central memory, regulatory and stem cell-like memory cells by sorting. This CDR3 comprises 16 residues. Germline V CDR1 and CDR2: WNHNN, SYGVQD (reference sequence). Trimming cost V 4 bases and J 5 bases, with 19 bases left between them. The whole isolated RNA underwent reverse transcription, so sequencing captured expressed TCRB transcripts. Assay: immunoSEQ multiplex PCR; the TCRdb copy retains only in-frame clones and omits some. The table shows 300,000 to 350,000 clones, with around 9.3% occurring only once. The sequencing input was central memory CD4+ T cells from blood. The J gene is TRBJ2-3, the V gene TRBV10-1, with D perhaps given as TRBD1 or TRBD2 (5 bases each). The receptor was isolated from a man under 40 with type 1 diabetes. CDR3 coding DNA: TGCGCCAGCAGTGCGAAACCCCTCAGGGAGAGAGATACGCAGTATTTT. This sequence encodes CASSAKPLRERDTQYF.